This TCR beta chain was captured in a study of CD8+ T cells in alopecia areata. About the study: Treated individuals took tofacitinib by mouth, 5 to 10 mg twice daily. Study-wide findings and caveats: Alopecia totalis/universalis scalp especially showed more expanded CD8+ clones than normal scalp. With patients, TCR sharing proved less clear than in mice, a difference possibly related to HLA.

cDNA reverse transcribed from extracted RNA served as the sequencing template. TCRdb's table, derived via immunoSEQ multiplex PCR, lists solely in-frame clones and lacks some. The data show some 95,000 clones, roughly 40% seen once. This CDR3 region has 11 residues. Trimming removed 1 base from V and 3 bases from J, with 0 bases in between. CDR1 is SEHNR, CDR2 FQNEAQ, per germline (reference sequence). Treatment here: oral pan-JAK inhibitor, 5-10 mg twice daily. The investigators collected lesional scalp punch biopsies and peripheral blood from alopecia areata patients. In this sample, this clone turned up a few times. Its matching antigen is unknown.

This TCR was sampled from a human donor with alopecia areata. Specimen: CD8+ T cells sorted from blood, collected at week 24, from a patient treated with tofacitinib. The rearrangement joins TRBV7-9 to TRBJ1-2, with no clear D. In DNA, the CDR3 is TGTGCCAGCAGCTTAGACTATGGCTACACCTTC. Residues: CASSLDYGYTF.